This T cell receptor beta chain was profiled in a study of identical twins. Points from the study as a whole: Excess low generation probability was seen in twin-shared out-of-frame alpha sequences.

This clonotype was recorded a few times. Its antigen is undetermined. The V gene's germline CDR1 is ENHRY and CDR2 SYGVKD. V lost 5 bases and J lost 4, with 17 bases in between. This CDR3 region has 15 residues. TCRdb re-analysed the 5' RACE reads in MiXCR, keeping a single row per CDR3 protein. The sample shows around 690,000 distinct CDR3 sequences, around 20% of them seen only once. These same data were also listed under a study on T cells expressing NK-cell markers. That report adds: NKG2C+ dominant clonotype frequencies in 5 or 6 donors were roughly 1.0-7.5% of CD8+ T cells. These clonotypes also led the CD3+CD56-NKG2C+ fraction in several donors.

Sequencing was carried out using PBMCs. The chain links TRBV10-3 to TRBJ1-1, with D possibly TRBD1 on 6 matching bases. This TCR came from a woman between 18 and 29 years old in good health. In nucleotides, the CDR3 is TGTGCCATCAGTAAAGAAACCGGGACACTCACTGAAGCTTTCTTT. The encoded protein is CAISKETGTLTEAFF.